The sequence of this TCR beta chain was determined in a study of siplizumab effects on memory and regulatory T cells. Generated by immunoSEQ multiplex PCR, the TCRdb table keeps only in-frame clones and is missing some. Altogether under 140,000 clones are present, 80% to 95% being singletons, with the ten largest covering 1% to 1.5%. CDR1 and CDR2 (germline): MNHEY, SVGAGI. Trimming cost V 2 bases and J 0 bases; bases outside gene matches: 4. CDR3 length: 15 residues. Sequencing used CD4+ T cells sorted from blood. The genes are TRBV6-5 and TRBJ2-7; 7 bases match TRBD1. This sequence originates from a human donor in good health. As DNA, the CDR3 is TGTGCCAGCAGTTACCTCGGGACAGCCTCCTACGAGCAGTACTTC. Its protein product is CASSYLGTASYEQYF.